These 10 T cell receptor beta chains were all obtained from the same sample, sequenced in a study of early T cells in non-severe SARS-CoV-2 infection. TCRdb called the 5' RACE reads again in MiXCR, with one record for every CDR3 protein. The table lists more than 45,000 distinct CDR3 sequences, about 12% of them singletons. The sample consisted of whole blood. The receptors stem from an adult who was a healthcare worker with PCR-confirmed SARS-CoV-2 infection or an uninfected control (not recorded which).

This clonotype has a handful of counts. The rearrangement joins TRBV29-1 to TRBJ2-3, with TRBD2 matching over 8 bases. CDR1 is SQVTM, CDR2 ANQGSEA, per germline. The CDR3 is made up of 15 amino acids. V gave up 1 base and J gave up 2 bases; unmatched junction bases: 5. The CDR3: CSVEVLAGLTDTQYF. CDR3 sequence (DNA): TGCAGCGTTGAAGTCTTAGCGGGACTCACAGATACGCAGTATTTT.

This clonotype was detected many times. This sequence joins TRBV6-5 and TRBJ1-1; 8 nucleotides match TRBD1. V lost 2 bases, J lost 4 bases, and 12 bases stayed unmatched. Germline lookup yields CDR1 MNHEY and CDR2 SVGAGI. CDR3 length: 17 amino acids. DNA of the CDR3: TGTGCCAGCAGTTACCTGGGAAAACAGGGGGGTGTCACTGAAGCTTTCTTT. It specifies CASSYLGKQGGVTEAFF.

This clonotype was observed at least ten times. This rearrangement joins TRBV20-1 to TRBJ1-5, with D uncertain. There are 12 residues in the CDR3. Germline CDR1 and CDR2: DFQATT and SNEGSKA (reference sequence). Here the CDR3 DNA reads TGCAGCGCAGACGGAGCCAATCAGCCCCAGCATTTT. It is translated as CSADGANQPQHF.

This clonotype has a handful of counts. The chain employs TRBV28 and TRBJ2-3; a possible D gene is TRBD2 (6 bases). Germline loops: CDR1 MDHEN, CDR2 SYDVKM. V was cut by 4 bases and J by 4 bases, with 9 bases left in between. The CDR3 contains 13 residues. CDR3 nucleotides: TGTGCCAGCAGTTGGCGGGGCGCAGATACGCAGTATTTT. It specifies CASSWRGADTQYF.

This chain joins TRBV9 and TRBJ2-4; 8 bases are a match to TRBD1. J gave up 7 bases and V 3 bases, and 6 bases lay outside the gene matches. Per germline, CDR1 SGDLS and CDR2 YYNGEE. The CDR3 is 14 residues long. CDR3 nucleotide sequence: TGTGCCAGCAGCGGTGGACAGGGTCGGAACATTCAGTACTTC. This codes for CASSGGQGRNIQYF.

This clonotype was seen a few times. The rearrangement uses TRBV21-1 and TRBJ1-1; whether TRBD1, the table's D call, matches the DNA was not checked. TRBV21-1 is termed a pseudogene. The CDR3 sequence is 15 residues long. CDR3 bases: TGTGCCAGCAGCAAAGAGAGGGGGCGCGAGGCTGAAGCTTTCTTT. It is translated as CASSKERGREAEAFF.

The count of this clonotype is one. This chain links TRBV3-1 with TRBJ2-7; 7 bases map to TRBD1. J was trimmed by 2 bases and V by 4 bases; bases with no gene match: 5. The CDR3 totals 14 residues. Germline V gene sequence: CDR1 LGHDT, CDR2 YNNKEL (reference sequence). For the CDR3, the DNA is TGTGCCAGCAGCCCTCGGGACAGAACCTACGAGCAGTACTTC. Protein sequence: CASSPRDRTYEQYF.

The rearrangement joins TRBV9 to TRBJ1-2; D is perhaps TRBD1 (5 bases). V was cut by 2 bases and J by 2 bases, with 10 bases left in between. The CDR3 consists of 14 residues. CDR1 SGDLS and CDR2 YYNGEE come from the germline V gene. The CDR3 DNA sequence: TGTGCCAGCAGCGTTAGGGGTACCAACTATGGCTACACCTTC. This encodes CASSVRGTNYGYTF.

This clonotype has ten or more counts. The gene calls are TRBV25-1 and TRBJ2-3; TRBD2 aligns across 7 bases. Per the germline V gene, CDR1 is MGHDK and CDR2 is SYGVNS. This CDR3 is 14 amino acids long. J lost 5 bases, V lost 3 bases, and 5 bases had no gene match. This chain's CDR3 is CASSDALAGDTQYF. For the CDR3, the DNA is TGTGCCAGCAGTGATGCCTTAGCGGGAGATACGCAGTATTTT.

This clonotype was counted at least ten times. This chain links TRBV20-1 with TRBJ1-4; D perhaps matches TRBD1 (6 bases). Germline-derived CDR1 and CDR2 are DFQATT and SNEGSKA (reference sequence). CDR3 size: 15 residues. Deletions cut 5 bases from V and 8 bases from J, with 21 bases between. CDR3 sequence reads: CSAPQWGADLEKLFF. DNA for the CDR3: TGCAGTGCTCCCCAGTGGGGGGCAGATTTGGAAAAACTGTTTTTT.